Listed below are T cell receptor beta chains from one sample, sequenced in a study of T cells in Graves' hyperthyroidism and ophthalmopathy. TCRdb called the multiplex PCR reads again in MiXCR, with one record for every CDR3 protein. The repertoire consists of 500,000 to 750,000 distinct CDR3 sequences, with under 60% occurring once and the leading ten covering about 8.3%. Sequenced material: peripheral blood or thyroid tissue (not recorded which). The source of these receptors is a woman aged 18-29 years with Graves' hyperthyroidism. Each CDR3 is given with its conserved first and last residue. The D gene is left open where the match is weak. The listing skips clone size in some rows; elsewhere it reads once, few, many or a size class.

j_call v_call clone_size d_call cdr3_nt cdr3_aa
TRBJ2-7 TRBV27 few NA TGTGCCAGCAGTGAGGACAGATATGAGGAGCAGTACTTC CASSEDRYEEQYF
TRBJ2-5 TRBV29-1 NA TRBD1 TGCAGCGTTGCAGGCAGGGGGCTCGGGGAGACCCAGTACTTC CSVAGRGLGETQYF
TRBJ2-7 TRBV20-1 NA TRBD2 TGCAGTGCTAGAGATTCCGGGACTAGCGACCCTTACGAGCAGTACTTC CSARDSGTSDPYEQYF
TRBJ2-2 TRBV7-6 NA TRBD2 TGTGCCAGCAGCCTCGTTGGCGGGAGGGCCGCGGAGCTGTTTTTT CASSLVGGRAAELFF
TRBJ1-1 TRBV29-1 NA NA TGCAGCGTTGGCAGCTTGCACAGGGAAAACACTGAAGCTTTCTTT CSVGSLHRENTEAFF
TRBJ2-3 TRBV20-1 NA NA TGCAGTGCGCACAGGGATACTAGCACAGATACGCAGTATTTT CSAHRDTSTDTQYF
TRBJ1-2 TRBV10-3 once TRBD1 TGTGCCATCAGCTCGACAGGGAAAGGCTATGGCTACACCTTC CAISSTGKGYGYTF
TRBJ2-7 TRBV12-3/TRBV12-4 many TRBD2 TGTGCCAGCAGCGGGGCGGGACTAGCGGGAGTAAAAGAGCAGTACTTC CASSGAGLAGVKEQYF
TRBJ2-7 TRBV29-1 NA NA TGCAGCTCACCCGGAGAGACATCCTACGAGCAGTACTTC CSSPGETSYEQYF
TRBJ2-7 TRBV11-2 NA TRBD2 TGTGCCAGCAGCGAGTCCGGGAGGAGCTCCTACGAGCAGTACTTC CASSESGRSSYEQYF
TRBJ2-7 TRBV24-1 NA NA TGTGCCACCAGTGATTCCCCCTACAATGAGCAGTACTTC CATSDSPYNEQYF